The source of this T cell receptor (beta chain) is a study of blood T cell repertoires in COVID-19. Background on the study: COVID-19 samples collected from the United States, Italy and Spain covered acute and convalescent phases.

V lost 5 bases and J lost 2, with 12 bases in between. Per the germline V gene, CDR1 is LNHDA and CDR2 is SQIVND (reference sequence). The CDR3 length is 14 residues. Original analysis: Cell counts per sample came from amplifying reference gene primers. Measured with immunoSEQ multiplex PCR; TCRdb has only the in-frame clones, and not every one. The DNA gave D and trimming, while V, J and clone size come from that table. The sample lists about 150,000 clones; roughly nine tenths were seen once. V and J are TRBV19 and TRBJ1-2; the D gene is possibly TRBD1 (5 bases). This receptor was taken from a woman in her 70s with acute or convalescent COVID-19. The sample consisted of peripheral blood. This chain's CDR3 is CASSPRTINYGYTF. CDR3 coding DNA: TGTGCCAGTAGTCCTCGGACAATAAACTATGGCTACACCTTC.